This entry features one TCR beta chain sequence. The target of this receptor is not known. No much larger clone exists at a distance of one base, and base qualities are not known. The sample comes from a study of blood T cell repertoires in COVID-19 (dated by TCRdb to 2019 to 2021). For context, the study as a whole: Samples covering the acute and convalescent phases of COVID-19 were provided by collaborators in the United States, Italy and Spain. The repertoires were released in a freely available public database meant as a resource for research on the immune response to SARS-CoV-2. The sample metadata nearly always contained a de-identified subject ID, COVID-19 status, age in years and sex. The samples were drawn from the first 160 participants of the ongoing ImmuneRACE study and from 950 to 1,500 subjects provided by 6 global collaborators. The prospective study material was composed of cDNA or gDNA derived from T cells, B-cell-depleted T cells, or PBMCs. Where HLA class I and class II types were available, the types were taken from metadata supplied by the sample provider, not from assay-based typing. Subjects who had been exposed to COVID-19, were actively infected with it, or had recovered from it provided the deeply sampled blood TCRbeta repertoires that made up the dataset.

TCRbeta CDR3 regions were amplified from genomic DNA by means of the immunoSEQ Assay, a bias-controlled multiplex PCR. Processing in the source paper ran as follows. Within the assay, amplification of reference gene primers was used to estimate how many nucleated cells each sample contained. To quantify the absolute abundance of each unique TCRbeta CDR3 rearrangement, sequence reads were collapsed and filtered. For each sample, productive Simpson clonality was calculated as the square root of Simpson's diversity index across productive rearrangements. TCRdb re-hosts the immuneACCESS table, in-frame sequences only. Its copies lack some clones; in the studies checked, an unresolved V gene accounts for under half of them, and the cause for the rest is not known. V, J and clone size were drawn from that table, and D and trimming were deduced from the DNA. The sample profile shows some 31,000 clones; around 89% of them were found once. The ten largest clonotypes hold 1.5% to 1.9% of the sample.

Whole blood was collected in K2EDTA tubes by collaborating institutions according to the institutions' own protocols. Collaborator samples were shipped for TCRbeta analysis as frozen whole blood, isolated PBMCs, or DNA extracted from either sample type. The CDR3, cysteine through phenylalanine, is 15 amino acids long. Just the 45-base CDR3 DNA is kept, in frame starting at base 1. Taken from the germline V gene, the CDR1 and CDR2 loops are LGHNA and YSLEER. Relative to germline, V is missing 1 base and J is missing 2 bases, with 2 bases of the junction outside any gene match. Broad study findings and their caveats: The quantity of clinical and demographic metadata differed by source and by participant and was supplied without curation.

What was sequenced was peripheral blood. The chain employs TRBV4-3 and TRBJ2-1; TRBD1 matches 7 bases in the middle. The receptor comes from a man aged 55 to 70 with active COVID-19. The CDR3 region has the sequence CASSQVGTAYNEQFF. In nucleotides, the sequence is TGCGCCAGCAGCCAAGTCGGGACAGCCTACAATGAGCAGTTCTTC.